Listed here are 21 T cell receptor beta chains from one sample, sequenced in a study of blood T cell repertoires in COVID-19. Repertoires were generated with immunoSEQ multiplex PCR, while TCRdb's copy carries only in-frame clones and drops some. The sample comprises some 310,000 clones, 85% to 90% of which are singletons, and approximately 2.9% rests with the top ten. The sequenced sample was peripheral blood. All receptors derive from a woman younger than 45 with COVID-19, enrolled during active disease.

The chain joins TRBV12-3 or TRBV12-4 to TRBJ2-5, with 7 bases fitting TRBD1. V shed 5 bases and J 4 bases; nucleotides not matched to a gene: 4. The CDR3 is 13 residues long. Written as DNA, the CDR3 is TGTGCCAGCAGTCCGAGGGGGCGAGAGACCCAGTACTTC. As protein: CASSPRGRETQYF.

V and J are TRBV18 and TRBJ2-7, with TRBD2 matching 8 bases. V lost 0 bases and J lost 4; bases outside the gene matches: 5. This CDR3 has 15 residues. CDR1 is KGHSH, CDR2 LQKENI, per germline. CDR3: CASSPPEAGAYEQYF. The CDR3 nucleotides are TGTGCCAGCTCACCACCGGAAGCGGGAGCATACGAGCAGTACTTC. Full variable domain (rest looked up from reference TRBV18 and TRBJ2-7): NAGVMQNPRHLVRRRGQEARLRCSPMKGHSHVYWYRQLPEEGLKFMVYLQKENIIDESGMPKERFSAEFPKEGPSILRIQQVVRGDSAAYFCASSPPEAGAYEQYFGPGTRLTVT.

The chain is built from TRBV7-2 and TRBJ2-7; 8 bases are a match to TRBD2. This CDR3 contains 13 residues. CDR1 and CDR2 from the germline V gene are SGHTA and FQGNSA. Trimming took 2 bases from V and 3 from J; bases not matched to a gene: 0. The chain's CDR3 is CASSLSGSYEQYF. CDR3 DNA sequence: TGTGCCAGCAGCTTAAGCGGGAGCTACGAGCAGTACTTC.

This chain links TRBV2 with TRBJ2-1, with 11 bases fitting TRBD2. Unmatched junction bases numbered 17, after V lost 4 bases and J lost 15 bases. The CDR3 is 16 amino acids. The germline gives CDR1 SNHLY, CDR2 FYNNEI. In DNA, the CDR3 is TGTGCCAGCAGTGGAACTAGCGGGAGCATCTCCATGCGTCGGTTCTTC. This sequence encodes CASSGTSGSISMRRFF.

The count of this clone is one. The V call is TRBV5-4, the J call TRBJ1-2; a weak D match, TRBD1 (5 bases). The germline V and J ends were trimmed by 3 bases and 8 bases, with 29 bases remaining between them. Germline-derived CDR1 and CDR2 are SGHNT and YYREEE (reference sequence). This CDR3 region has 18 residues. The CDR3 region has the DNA TGTGCCAGCAGCTCAACGGCCGGGACTCAATCAACAAGGGGAGGCTACACCTTC. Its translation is CASSSTAGTQSTRGGYTF.

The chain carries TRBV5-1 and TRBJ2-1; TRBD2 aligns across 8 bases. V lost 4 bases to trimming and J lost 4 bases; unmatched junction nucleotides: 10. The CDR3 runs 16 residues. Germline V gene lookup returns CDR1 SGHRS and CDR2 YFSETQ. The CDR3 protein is CASSEGSGRLYNEQFF. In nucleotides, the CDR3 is TGCGCCAGCAGCGAGGGAAGCGGGAGACTGTACAATGAGCAGTTCTTC.

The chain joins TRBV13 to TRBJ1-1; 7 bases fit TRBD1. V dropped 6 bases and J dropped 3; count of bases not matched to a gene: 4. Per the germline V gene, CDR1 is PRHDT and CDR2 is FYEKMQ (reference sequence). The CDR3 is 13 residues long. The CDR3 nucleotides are TGTGCCAGCAGTACAGGGGAAGACACTGAAGCTTTCTTT. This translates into CASSTGEDTEAFF.

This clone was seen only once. CDR3 DNA sequence: TGTGCCAGTACGACCCGGGAGGGGAATCAGCCCCAGCATTTT. This sequence encodes CASTTREGNQPQHF. This chain joins TRBV19 and TRBJ1-5; tentative D call: TRBD1 (5 bases). Germline V gives CDR1 LNHDA, CDR2 SQIVND (reference sequence). The CDR3 has 14 residues. V lost 7 bases and J lost 4, with 14 bases in between.

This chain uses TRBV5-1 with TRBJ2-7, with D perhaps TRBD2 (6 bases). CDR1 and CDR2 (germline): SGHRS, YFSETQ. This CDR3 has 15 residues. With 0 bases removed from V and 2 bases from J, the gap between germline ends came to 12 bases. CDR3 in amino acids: CASSLGSGATYEQYF. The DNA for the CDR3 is TGCGCCAGCAGCTTGGGATCGGGAGCCACCTACGAGCAGTACTTC.

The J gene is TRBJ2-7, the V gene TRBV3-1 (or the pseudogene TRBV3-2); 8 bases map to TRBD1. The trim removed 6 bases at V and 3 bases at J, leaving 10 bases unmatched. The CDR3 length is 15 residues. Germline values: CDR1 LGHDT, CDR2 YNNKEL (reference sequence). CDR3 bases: TGTGCCAGCAGTCCCGGGACAGGCCAAAGCTACGAGCAGTACTTC. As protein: CASSPGTGQSYEQYF.

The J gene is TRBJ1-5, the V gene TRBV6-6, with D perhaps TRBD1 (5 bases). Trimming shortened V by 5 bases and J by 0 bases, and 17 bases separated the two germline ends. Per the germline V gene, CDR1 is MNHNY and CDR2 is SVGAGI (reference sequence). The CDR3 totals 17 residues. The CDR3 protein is CASSLQGFLDSNQPQHF. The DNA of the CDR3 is TGTGCCAGCAGTCTGCAGGGTTTCCTAGATAGCAATCAGCCCCAGCATTTT.

CDR3 residues: CASSEQGGNTIYF. As DNA, the CDR3 is TGCGCCAGCAGTGAACAGGGAGGAAACACCATATATTTT. This chain links TRBV10-2 with TRBJ1-3; D is perhaps TRBD1 (6 bases). The CDR3 extends over 13 amino acids. V lost 3 bases, J lost 4 bases, and 7 bases lay in between. Per the germline V gene, CDR1 is WSHSY and CDR2 is SAAADI.

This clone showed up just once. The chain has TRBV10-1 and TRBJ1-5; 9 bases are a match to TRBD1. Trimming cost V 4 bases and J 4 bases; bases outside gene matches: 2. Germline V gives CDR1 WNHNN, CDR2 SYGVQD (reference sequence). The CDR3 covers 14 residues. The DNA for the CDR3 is TGCGCCAGCAGTGCTGGACAGGGGAATCAGCCCCAGCATTTT. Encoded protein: CASSAGQGNQPQHF.

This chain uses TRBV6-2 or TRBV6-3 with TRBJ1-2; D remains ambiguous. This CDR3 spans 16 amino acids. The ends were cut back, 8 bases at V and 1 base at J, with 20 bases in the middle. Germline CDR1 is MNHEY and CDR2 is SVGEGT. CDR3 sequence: CASGYSPRVDNYGYTF. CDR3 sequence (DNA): TGTGCCAGCGGCTACTCCCCGAGGGTGGATAACTATGGCTACACCTTC.

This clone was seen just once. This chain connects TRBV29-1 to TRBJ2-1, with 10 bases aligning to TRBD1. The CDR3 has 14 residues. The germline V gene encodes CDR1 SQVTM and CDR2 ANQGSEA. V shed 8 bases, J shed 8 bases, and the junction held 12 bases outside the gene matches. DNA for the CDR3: TGCAGCACCGCGACTTCCGGGACAGGGGATGAGCAGTTCTTC. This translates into CSTATSGTGDEQFF.

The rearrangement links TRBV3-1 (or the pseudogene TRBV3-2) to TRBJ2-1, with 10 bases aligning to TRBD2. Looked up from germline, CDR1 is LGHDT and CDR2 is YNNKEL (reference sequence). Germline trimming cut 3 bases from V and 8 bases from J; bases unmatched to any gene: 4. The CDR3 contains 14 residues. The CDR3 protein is CASSQSGRGDEQFF. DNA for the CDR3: TGTGCCAGCAGCCAGAGCGGGAGGGGCGATGAGCAGTTCTTC.

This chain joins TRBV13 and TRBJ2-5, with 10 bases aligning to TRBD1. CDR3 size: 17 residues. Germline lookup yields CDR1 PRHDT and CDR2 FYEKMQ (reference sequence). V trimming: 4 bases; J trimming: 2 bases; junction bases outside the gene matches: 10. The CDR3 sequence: CASSSPRQGAQQETQYF. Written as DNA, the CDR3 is TGTGCCAGCAGCTCACCGAGACAGGGGGCCCAACAAGAGACCCAGTACTTC.

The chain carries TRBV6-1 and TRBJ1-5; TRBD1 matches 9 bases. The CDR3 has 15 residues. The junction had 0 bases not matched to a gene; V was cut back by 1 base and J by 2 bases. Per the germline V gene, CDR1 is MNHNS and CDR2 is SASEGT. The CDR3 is CASSEGTGGNQPQHF. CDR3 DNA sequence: TGTGCCAGCAGTGAAGGGACAGGGGGCAATCAGCCCCAGCATTTT.

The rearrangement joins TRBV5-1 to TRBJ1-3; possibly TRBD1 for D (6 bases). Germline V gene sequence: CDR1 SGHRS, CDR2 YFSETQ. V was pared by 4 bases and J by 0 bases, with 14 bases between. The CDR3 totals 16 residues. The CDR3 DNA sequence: TGCGCCAGCAGCCCATCGGGACACAACTCTGGAAACACCATATATTTT. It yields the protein CASSPSGHNSGNTIYF.

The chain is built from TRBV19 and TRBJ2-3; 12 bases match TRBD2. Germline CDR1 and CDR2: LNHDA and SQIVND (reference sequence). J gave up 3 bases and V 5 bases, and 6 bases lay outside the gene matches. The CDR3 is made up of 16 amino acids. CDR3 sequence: CASSGSLAGGTDTQYF. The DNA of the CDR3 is TGTGCCAGTAGTGGTTCCCTAGCGGGAGGGACAGATACGCAGTATTTT.

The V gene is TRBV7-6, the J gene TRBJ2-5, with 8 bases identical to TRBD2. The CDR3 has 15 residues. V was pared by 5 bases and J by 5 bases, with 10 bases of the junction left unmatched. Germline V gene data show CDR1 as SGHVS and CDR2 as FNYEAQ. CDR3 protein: CASSAAPGREETQYF. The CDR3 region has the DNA TGTGCCAGCAGCGCAGCCCCCGGGAGGGAGGAGACCCAGTACTTC.